Following are 10 T cell receptor beta chains from one sample sequenced in a study of blood T cells in healthy people across ages. A second about 7 to 11 cycle PCR used barcoded and J-beta primers. TCRdb passed the 5' RACE reads through MiXCR, listing each CDR3 protein once. The data show about 780,000 distinct CDR3 sequences, 46% seen once. Sequenced input: blood. These receptors were taken from a man older than 75 in good health.

The V and J genes are TRBV20-1 and TRBJ2-5; a possible D gene is TRBD2 (5 bases). Per the germline V gene, CDR1 is DFQATT and CDR2 is SNEGSKA (reference sequence). V was shortened by 8 bases and J by 11 bases, with 24 bases between the two germline ends. This CDR3 has 13 residues. The CDR3 is CSPRELAVHEQYF. CDR3 in DNA: TGCAGTCCGAGGGAACTCGCGGTACATGAGCAGTACTTC.

The CDR3 reads CSAVDAPSTDTQYF. Written as DNA, the CDR3 is TGCAGTGCCGTAGACGCCCCTAGCACAGATACGCAGTATTTT. The gene calls are TRBV20-1 and TRBJ2-3; no reliable D call. The V gene lost 6 bases and the J gene lost 0 bases, with 13 bases spanning the gap. The CDR3 covers 14 residues. Per germline, CDR1 DFQATT and CDR2 SNEGSKA (reference sequence).

This clonotype has more than one count but fewer than ten. This chain joins TRBV7-2 and TRBJ2-5; weak D call: TRBD2 (5 bases). CDR1 and CDR2 from the germline V gene are SGHTA and FQGNSA. V lost 3 bases to trimming and J lost 6 bases, with 8 bases between them. This CDR3 is built from 12 residues. CDR3 DNA sequence: TGTGCCAGCAGCTTCGGGGTGCAGACCCAGTACTTC. Its translation is CASSFGVQTQYF.

This chain links TRBV15 with TRBJ2-3; 7 positions agree with TRBD2. Per the germline V gene, CDR1 is LNHNV and CDR2 is YYDKDF (reference sequence). Trimming cost V 0 bases and J 3 bases; bases outside gene matches: 3. This CDR3 comprises 15 residues. CDR3 DNA sequence: TGTGCCACCAGCAGAGATCGTAGCGGGACAGATACGCAGTATTTT. Translation: CATSRDRSGTDTQYF. Looking up the rest from reference TRBV15 and TRBJ2-3 gives the full variable domain: DAMVIQNPRYQVTQFGKPVTLSCSQTLNHNVMYWYQQKSSQAPKLLFHYYDKDFNNEADTPDNFQSRRPNTSFCFLDIRSPGLGDTAMYLCATSRDRSGTDTQYFGPGTRLTVL.

This sequence joins TRBV7-2 and TRBJ1-3, with unresolved D. Germline loops: CDR1 SGHTA, CDR2 FQGNSA. Deletions cut 5 bases from V and 3 bases from J, with 14 bases between. The CDR3 length is 15 residues. The chain's CDR3 is CASSQTVAGGNTIYF. The CDR3 DNA reads TGTGCCAGCAGCCAGACCGTTGCGGGTGGAAACACCATATATTTT.

The chain links TRBV29-1 to TRBJ1-2; TRBD1 might be the D (5 bases). Germline V gene data show CDR1 as SQVTM and CDR2 as ANQGSEA. The CDR3 runs 11 residues. V was cut by 2 bases and J by 7 bases, with 8 bases left in between. The DNA of the CDR3 is TGCAGCGTTGAAATCGGGGCTGGCTACACCTTC. Translating gives CSVEIGAGYTF.

With respect to this clonotype: This may be a read error: a much more frequent sequence differs by one nucleotide. This chain uses TRBV29-1 with TRBJ2-2, with TRBD1 matching 7 bases. Germline V gene lookup returns CDR1 SQVTM and CDR2 ANQGSEA. The CDR3 loop spans 15 amino acids. The CDR3 protein is CGVESQDRDTGELFF. CDR3 nucleotides: TGCGGCGTTGAATCTCAAGACAGGGACACCGGGGAGCTGTTTTTT.

As for this clonotype: The CDR3 does not close with the conserved phenylalanine or tryptophan, likely indicating a read error. This sequence joins TRBV29-1 and TRBJ2-7, with D perhaps matching TRBD1 (7 bases). The germline V gene encodes CDR1 SQVTM and CDR2 ANQGSEA. The CDR3 is 12 residues long. The CDR3 loop is CRASGTAGEQYL. The CDR3 DNA follows: TGCAGGGCATCCGGGACAGCGGGTGAGCAGTACTTA.

CDR3 in DNA: TGTGCCAGCAGCATACTCGGGACAGGCAATGAGCAGTTCTTC. Its protein product is CASSILGTGNEQFF. The chain has TRBV3-1 and TRBJ2-1; 8 positions agree with TRBD1. The V segment lost 5 bases and the J segment 6 bases; nucleotides outside the gene matches: 6. Germline V gene sequence: CDR1 LGHDT, CDR2 YNNKEL (reference sequence). This CDR3 spans 14 amino acids.

This chain links TRBV10-3 with TRBJ2-1; 9 bases agree with TRBD1. V shed 4 bases and J 7 bases; nucleotides not matched to a gene: 8. The CDR3 has 15 residues. Germline-derived CDR1 and CDR2 are ENHRY and SYGVKD. The CDR3 protein is CAISVKGQGGNEQFF. The DNA of the CDR3 is TGTGCCATCAGTGTTAAGGGACAGGGAGGGAATGAGCAGTTCTTC.